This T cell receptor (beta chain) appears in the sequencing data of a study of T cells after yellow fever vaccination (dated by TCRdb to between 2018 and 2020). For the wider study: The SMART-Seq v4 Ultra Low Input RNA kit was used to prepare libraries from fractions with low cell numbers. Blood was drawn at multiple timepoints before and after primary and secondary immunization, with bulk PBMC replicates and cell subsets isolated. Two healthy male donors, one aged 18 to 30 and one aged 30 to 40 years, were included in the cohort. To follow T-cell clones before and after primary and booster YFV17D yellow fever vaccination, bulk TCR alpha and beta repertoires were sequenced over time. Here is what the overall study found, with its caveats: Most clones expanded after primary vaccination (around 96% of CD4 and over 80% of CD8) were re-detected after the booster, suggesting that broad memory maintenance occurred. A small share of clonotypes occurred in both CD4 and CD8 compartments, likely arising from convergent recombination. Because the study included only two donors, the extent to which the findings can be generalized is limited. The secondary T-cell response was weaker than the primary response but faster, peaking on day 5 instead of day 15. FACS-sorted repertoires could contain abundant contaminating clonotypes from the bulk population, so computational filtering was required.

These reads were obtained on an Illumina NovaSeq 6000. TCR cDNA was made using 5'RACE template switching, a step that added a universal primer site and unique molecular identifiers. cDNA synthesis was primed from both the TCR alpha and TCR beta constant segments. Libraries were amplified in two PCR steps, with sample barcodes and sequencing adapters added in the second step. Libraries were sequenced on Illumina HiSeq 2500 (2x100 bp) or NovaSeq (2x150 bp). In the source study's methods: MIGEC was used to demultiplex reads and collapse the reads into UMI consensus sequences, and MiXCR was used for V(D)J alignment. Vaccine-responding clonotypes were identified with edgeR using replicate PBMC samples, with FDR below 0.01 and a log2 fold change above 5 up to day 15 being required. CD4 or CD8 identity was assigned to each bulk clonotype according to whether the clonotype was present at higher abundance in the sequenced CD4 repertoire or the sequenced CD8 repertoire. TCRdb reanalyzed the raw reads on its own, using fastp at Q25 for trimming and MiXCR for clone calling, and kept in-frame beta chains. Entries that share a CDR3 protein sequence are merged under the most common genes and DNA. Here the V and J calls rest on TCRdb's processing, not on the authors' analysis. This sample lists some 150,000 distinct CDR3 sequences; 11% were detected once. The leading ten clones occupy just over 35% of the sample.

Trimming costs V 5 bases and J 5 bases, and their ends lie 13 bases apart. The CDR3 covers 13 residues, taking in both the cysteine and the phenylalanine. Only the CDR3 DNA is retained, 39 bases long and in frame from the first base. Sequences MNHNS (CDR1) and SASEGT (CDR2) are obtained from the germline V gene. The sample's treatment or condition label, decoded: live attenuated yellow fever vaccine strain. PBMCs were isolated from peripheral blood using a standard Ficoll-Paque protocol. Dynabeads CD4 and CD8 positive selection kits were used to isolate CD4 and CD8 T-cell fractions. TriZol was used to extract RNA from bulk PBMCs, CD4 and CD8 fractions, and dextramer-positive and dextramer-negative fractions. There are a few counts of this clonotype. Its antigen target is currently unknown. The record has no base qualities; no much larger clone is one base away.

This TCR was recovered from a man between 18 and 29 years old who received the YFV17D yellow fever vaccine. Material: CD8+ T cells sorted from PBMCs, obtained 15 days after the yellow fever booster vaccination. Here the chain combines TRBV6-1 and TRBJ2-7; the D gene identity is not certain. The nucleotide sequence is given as TGTGCCAGCAGTCCCGCACCCGGTGACGAGCAGTACTTC. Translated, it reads CASSPAPGDEQYF.